These 12 T cell receptor beta chains were sequenced from one sample in a study of T cells in Graves' hyperthyroidism and ophthalmopathy. There were TCR beta CDR3 regions amplified from RNA transcripts. HTBI primers were employed in a first-round RT-PCR of the TCR CDR3. MiXCR, run by TCRdb on the multiplex PCR reads, gives a single entry per CDR3 protein. The data show around 700,000 distinct CDR3 sequences, with under 20% seen just once and 16% held by the top ten. The source material was blood. These receptors all stem from a woman in her fifties or sixties with Graves' hyperthyroidism that later progressed to Graves' ophthalmopathy.

A remark on this clonotype: A much more abundant neighbour one base away suggests this may be a read error. The CDR3 does not close with the conserved phenylalanine or tryptophan, likely indicating a read error. The chain combines TRBV20-1 with TRBJ1-1, with D tentatively TRBD1 (5 bases). V was clipped by 5 bases and J by 4 bases, with 17 bases between them. The V gene's germline CDR1 is DFQATT and CDR2 SNEGSKA (reference sequence). CDR3 size: 14 residues. CDR3 nucleotides: TGCAGTGCTGGTTCCGGGGCGCGGGGCACTGAAGCTTTCCTT. It is translated as CSAGSGARGTEAFL.

This clonotype was seen ten or more times. This rearrangement joins TRBV3-1 to TRBJ2-3, with D perhaps TRBD2 (5 bases). The V and J ends lost 1 base and 6 bases respectively, with 11 bases between them. The CDR3 has 14 residues. Germline CDR1 is LGHDT and CDR2 is YNNKEL (reference sequence). CDR3 nucleotides: TGTGCCAGCAGCCAAGTCCGCCGCGGGGATACGCAGTATTTT. This sequence encodes CASSQVRRGDTQYF.

The CDR3 coding sequence is TGTGCCAGCAGCTTAGCCGGCGCCCAGGGATCTAACTATGGCTACACCTTC. This encodes CASSLAGAQGSNYGYTF. V is TRBV7-2 and J is TRBJ1-2; TRBD1 is a possible D gene (5 bases). V lost 0 bases to trimming and J lost 0 bases, with 14 bases between them. The length of the CDR3 is 17 residues. Germline-derived CDR1 and CDR2 are SGHTA and FQGNSA.

This chain connects TRBV5-4 to TRBJ2-5; 8 bases are a match to TRBD2. Per germline, CDR1 SGHNT and CDR2 YYREEE (reference sequence). V was clipped by 5 bases and J by 3 bases; unmatched bases: 6. The CDR3 consists of 14 residues. CDR3 bases: TGTGCCAGCAGTTACAAACTAGCGGAAGAGACCCAGTACTTC. Translating gives CASSYKLAEETQYF.

In its sample, this clonotype was seen a few times. The chain uses TRBV7-3 and TRBJ2-3; 8 nucleotides agree with TRBD2. The CDR3 spans 14 residues. Germline-derived CDR1 and CDR2 are SGHTA and FQGTGA. V shed 4 bases and J 2 bases; nucleotides not matched to a gene: 2. In DNA, the CDR3 is TGTGCCAGCAGCTCGGGACTAGTCACAGATACGCAGTATTTT. Amino acid sequence: CASSSGLVTDTQYF.

The genes are TRBV7-2 and TRBJ2-7, with D maybe TRBD1 (6 bases). Between the trimmed V and J ends, which lost 4 bases and 6 bases, there was a span of 10 bases. Germline assignment: CDR1 SGHTA and CDR2 FQGNSA. The CDR3 is made up of 12 amino acids. This chain's CDR3 is CASSSHRVEQYF. The CDR3 DNA follows: TGTGCCAGCAGCTCTCACAGGGTCGAGCAGTACTTC.

For the CDR3, the DNA is TGTGCCAGCAGCTTAGCGCCCGACCTTACAGGGGGCAGAATCGGCTATGGCTACACCTTC. This gives the protein CASSLAPDLTGGRIGYGYTF. The V gene is TRBV7-6, the J gene TRBJ1-2, with 9 bases aligning to TRBD1. The CDR3 spans 20 residues. The J segment lost 4 bases and the V segment lost 0 bases, leaving 18 bases of the junction unmatched. Germline lookup yields CDR1 SGHVS and CDR2 FNYEAQ.

J is TRBJ1-5 and V is TRBV19; tentative D call: TRBD1 (6 bases). This CDR3 is 14 amino acids long. The V gene lost 3 bases and the J gene lost 6 bases, with 12 bases spanning the gap. Germline loops: CDR1 LNHDA, CDR2 SQIVND (reference sequence). The DNA of the CDR3 is TGTGCCAGTAGTATGTACGGGGGGCTTCAGCCCCAGCATTTT. Its translation: CASSMYGGLQPQHF.

This clonotype was detected ten times or more. The rearrangement joins TRBV12-3 or TRBV12-4 to TRBJ2-1; a possible D gene is TRBD1 (6 bases). This CDR3 comprises 14 residues. Trimming took 5 bases from V and 8 from J, leaving 16 bases between them. This CDR3 is CASSPNRDWDEQFF. DNA for the CDR3: TGTGCCAGCAGTCCAAACAGGGATTGGGATGAGCAGTTCTTC.

This clonotype was detected ten times or more. This chain uses TRBV3-1 with TRBJ2-1; 11 bases are a match to TRBD2. The CDR3 length is 17 residues. Germline V lookup: CDR1 LGHDT, CDR2 YNNKEL (reference sequence). Trimming removed 5 bases from V and 5 bases from J; junction bases left unmatched: 11. The CDR3 region is CASSNPLTSGEDNEQFF. DNA for the CDR3: TGTGCCAGCAGCAACCCCTTGACTAGCGGGGAGGACAATGAGCAGTTCTTC.

This clonotype occurred a few times. The chain is built from TRBV2 and TRBJ1-4; 10 bases map to TRBD1. The ends lost 5 bases at V and 8 bases at J; junction bases unmatched: 14. The germline V gene has CDR1 SNHLY and CDR2 FYNNEI. The CDR3 runs 17 residues. The CDR3 loop is CASSSGTGVRQGEKLFF. The DNA for the CDR3 is TGTGCCAGCAGTTCCGGGACAGGGGTCCGGCAGGGGGAAAAACTGTTTTTT.

This clonotype was seen many times. V is TRBV12-3 or TRBV12-4 and J is TRBJ2-5; D might be TRBD1 (6 bases). V was trimmed by 1 base and J by 4 bases, leaving 19 bases between them. The CDR3 has 17 amino acids. The CDR3 protein is CASSLGSGHPGVETQYF. The CDR3 DNA follows: TGTGCCAGCAGTTTAGGGTCGGGACACCCTGGTGTAGAGACCCAGTACTTC.